The clone carrying this TCR beta chain came up many times. The record originates from a study of T cells in Graves' hyperthyroidism and ophthalmopathy. Amplification of TCR beta CDR3 regions was performed using RNA transcripts as template. Initially, a first-round RT-PCR of the TCR CDR3 employed the HTBI primer set. Via MiXCR, TCRdb re-called the multiplex PCR reads, giving one row per CDR3 protein. The table shows tens of thousands of distinct CDR3 sequences, with around 55% occurring only once. Germline V gene lookup returns CDR1 SGHNT and CDR2 YYREEE (reference sequence). V shed 0 bases and J shed 0 bases, with 8 bases lying between them. The CDR3 sequence is 15 residues long.

The receptor comes from a man younger than 30 with Graves' hyperthyroidism. Material: peripheral blood or thyroid tissue (not recorded which). The gene calls are TRBV5-4 and TRBJ2-3; D call uncertain. CDR3 DNA sequence: TGTGCCAGCAGCTTGGATGCGGTGAGCACAGATACGCAGTATTTT. Amino acids: CASSLDAVSTDTQYF.